This T cell receptor beta chain came from a study of blood T cells in healthy people across ages. The wider study: Per two T cells, about one barcoded beta molecule was captured through template switching. General observations from the study: Naive and antigen-experienced cells could not be conclusively compared, given unsorted PBMCs.

This clonotype came up a few times. Its matching antigen is unknown. Primers used in a second PCR of roughly 7 to 11 cycles were a sample-barcoded 5' primer and a J-beta primer mix. Template switching added a 12-random-nucleotide identifier to every cDNA molecule. Per sample, CDR3-containing paired-end reads numbered at least 3 million. Each CDR3 protein is one row after TCRdb ran MiXCR on the 5' RACE reads. Among 700,000 or so distinct CDR3 sequences listed, about 43% were seen once. Germline CDR1 reads LGHDT; CDR2 reads YNNKEL (reference sequence). CDR3 length: 15 amino acids. Trimming cost V 1 base and J 2 bases, with 11 bases left between them.

The chain combines TRBV3-1 with TRBJ1-2; D unresolved. What was sequenced was blood. This clonotype was obtained from a man aged 80 or over in good health. CDR3 sequence (DNA): TGTGCCAGCAGCCAAGGGTTCACCGGGAACTATGGCTACACCTTC. Translating gives CASSQGFTGNYGYTF. Using reference TRBV3-1 and TRBJ1-2 for the parts outside the CDR3, the full variable domain is DTAVSQTPKYLVTQMGNDKSIKCEQNLGHDTMYWYKQDSKKFLKIMFSYNNKELIINETVPNRFSPKSPDKAHLNLHINSLELGDSAVYFCASSQGFTGNYGYTFGSGTRLTVV.